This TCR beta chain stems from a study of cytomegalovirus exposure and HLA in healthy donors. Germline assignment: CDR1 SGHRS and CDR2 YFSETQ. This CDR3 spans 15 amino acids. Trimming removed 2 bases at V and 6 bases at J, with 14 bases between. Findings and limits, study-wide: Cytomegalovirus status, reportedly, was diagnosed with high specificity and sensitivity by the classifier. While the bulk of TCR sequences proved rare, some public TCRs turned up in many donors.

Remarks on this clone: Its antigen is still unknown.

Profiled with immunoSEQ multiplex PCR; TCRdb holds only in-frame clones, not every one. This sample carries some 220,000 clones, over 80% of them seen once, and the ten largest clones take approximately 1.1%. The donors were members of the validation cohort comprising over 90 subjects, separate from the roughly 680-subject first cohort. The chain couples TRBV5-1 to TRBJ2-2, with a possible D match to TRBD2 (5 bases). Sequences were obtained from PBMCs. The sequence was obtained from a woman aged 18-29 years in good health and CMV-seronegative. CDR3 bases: TGCGCCAGCAGCTTCGAGGGAAGGGTAGCCGGGGAGCTGTTTTTT. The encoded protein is CASSFEGRVAGELFF.